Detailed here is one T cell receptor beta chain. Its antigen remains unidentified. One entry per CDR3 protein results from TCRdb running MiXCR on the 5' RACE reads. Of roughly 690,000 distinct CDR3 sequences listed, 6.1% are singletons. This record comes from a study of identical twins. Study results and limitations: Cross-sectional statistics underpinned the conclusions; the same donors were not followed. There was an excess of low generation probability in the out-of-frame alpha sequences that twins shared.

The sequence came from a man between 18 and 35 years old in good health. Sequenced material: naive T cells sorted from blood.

CDR3 nucleotides: TGCAGCGTAAGACTAGCGGGAGGGTACGAGCAGTACGTC. Its translation is CSVRLAGGYEQYV. The chain is built from TRBV29-1 and TRBJ2-7; 14 positions match TRBD2. CDR1 is SQVTM and CDR2 is ANQGSEA in the germline V gene. The CDR3 spans 13 residues. The J segment lost 4 bases and the V segment lost 6 bases, leaving 2 bases of the junction unmatched.